The T cell receptor (beta chain) described here comes from a study of T cell changes during pregnancy in multiple sclerosis. Germline CDR1 reads SEHNR; CDR2 reads FQNEAQ (reference sequence). V dropped 5 bases and J dropped 1; count of bases not matched to a gene: 7. The CDR3 length is 15 residues. Sequencing used immunoSEQ multiplex PCR; TCRdb keeps in-frame clones, though not all of them. The repertoire holds 75,000 to 85,000 clones, with 93% as singletons. The V gene is TRBV7-9, the J gene TRBJ2-5, with 7 bases lining up with TRBD1. The specimen was peripheral blood, collected in the second trimester of pregnancy. This receptor was obtained from a female donor with multiple sclerosis, enrolled in a pregnancy study. The CDR3 DNA follows: TGTGCCAGCAGCCCCCGTTGGGACAGCCAAGAGACCCAGTACTTC. Its translation is CASSPRWDSQETQYF.